These 3 T cell receptor beta chains originate from one sample sequenced in a study of T cell changes during pregnancy in multiple sclerosis. Here immunoSEQ multiplex PCR was the method, and the copy in TCRdb shows in-frame clones only, minus some. The table includes about 100,000 clones, about 94% detected once. The sequences come from peripheral blood, collected before pregnancy. These receptor sequences come from a female donor with multiple sclerosis, enrolled in a pregnancy study.

This chain links TRBV4-1 with TRBJ2-5; 12 bases agree with TRBD2. With 3 bases clipped from V and 4 bases from J, the junction kept 6 bases outside the gene matches. Germline CDR1 is MGHRA and CDR2 is YSYEKL. The CDR3 has 16 amino acids. CDR3 coding DNA: TGCGCCAGCAGCCAGGAGCAGGGACTAGCGGGAGAGACCCAGTACTTC. Its protein product is CASSQEQGLAGETQYF.

The chain combines TRBV7-7 with TRBJ2-1; 10 nucleotides line up with TRBD1. Germline values: CDR1 SSHAT, CDR2 FNYEAQ (reference sequence). CDR3 length: 15 residues. V dropped 2 bases and J dropped 8; count of bases not matched to a gene: 6. The CDR3 here is CASSLRQDRGDEQFF. CDR3 DNA sequence: TGTGCCAGCAGCTTAAGGCAGGACAGGGGGGATGAGCAGTTCTTC.

The chain recombines TRBV7-3 with TRBJ2-1, with no clear D. The germline gives CDR1 SGHTA, CDR2 FQGTGA. The CDR3 is made up of 15 amino acids. Trimming stripped 0 bases from V and 2 bases from J, with 8 bases between. The DNA for the CDR3 is TGTGCCAGCAGCTTAACCTTGACTCCCTACAATGAGCAGTTCTTC. Residues: CASSLTLTPYNEQFF.